Listed here are 21 T cell receptor beta chains from one sample, sequenced in a study of Graves' ophthalmopathy and Graves' hyperthyroidism. Amplification of the TCR beta CDR3 regions used RNA transcripts (as template). The first-round RT-PCR employed HTBI primers together with the Qiagen OneStep RT-PCR kit. A multiplex PCR was then performed as the second round. TCRdb re-derived calls from the multiplex PCR reads in MiXCR, one entry per CDR3 protein. The table has almost 750,000 distinct CDR3 sequences, around 40% seen once. Sequencing was performed on peripheral blood. Every receptor here comes from an adult man with Graves' ophthalmopathy.

The J gene is TRBJ2-7, the V gene TRBV29-1; D possibly corresponds to TRBD1 (5 bases). Between the trimmed V and J ends, which lost 3 bases and 5 bases, there was a span of 11 bases. Germline V gene sequence: CDR1 SQVTM, CDR2 ANQGSEA. This CDR3 spans 12 amino acids. CDR3 bases: TGCAGCGTTGATGAGCAGGGAAACGAGCAGTACTTC. Translating it yields CSVDEQGNEQYF.

Remarks on this clonotype: This clone may be a read error of a much larger clone one base away. V gene TRBV11-2 combines with J gene TRBJ1-3; no clear D gene. The CDR3 consists of 15 residues. V lost 3 bases to trimming and J lost 2 bases, with 11 bases between them. Germline V CDR1 and CDR2: SGHAT, FQNNGV. The CDR3 DNA reads as TGTGCCAGCAGCTTCCTACGATGGACTGGAAACACCATATATTTT. This sequence encodes CASSFLRWTGNTIYF.

Only a few counts were recorded for this clonotype. The chain joins TRBV9 to TRBJ1-1; 7 bases line up with TRBD1. The germline CDR1 and CDR2 sequences are SGDLS and YYNGEE. After removal of 4 bases from V and 4 bases from J, the junction contained 7 bases not matched to a gene. The CDR3 covers 14 residues. CDR3 sequence reads: CASSKKGAATEAFF. The CDR3, as DNA: TGTGCCAGCAGCAAGAAGGGGGCGGCCACTGAAGCTTTCTTT.

This CDR3 reads CASSYVMGGEAFF. In DNA, the CDR3 is TGTGCCAGCAGTTACGTCATGGGGGGCGAAGCTTTCTTT. This sequence joins TRBV6-5 and TRBJ1-1, with D possibly matching TRBD1 (6 bases). Germline V CDR1 and CDR2: MNHEY, SVGAGI. The CDR3 has 13 residues. V was pared by 2 bases and J by 8 bases, with 12 bases between.

V usage is TRBV10-3 and J usage is TRBJ2-3, with TRBD2 identical over 8 bases. V shed 10 bases, J shed 1 base, and the junction held 10 bases outside the gene matches. The CDR3 length is 15 residues. The germline gives CDR1 ENHRY, CDR2 SYGVKD. Here the CDR3 reads CASTGGGTRTDTQYF. The DNA for the CDR3 is TGTGCCAGCACCGGCGGGGGGACACGCACAGATACGCAGTATTTT.

There are many counts of this clonotype. The chain links TRBV4-3 to TRBJ1-5, with a tentative D call TRBD1 (5 bases). From germline, CDR1 is LGHNA and CDR2 YSLEER. The CDR3 is 14 amino acids. V was trimmed by 0 bases and J by 3 bases, leaving 6 bases between them. CDR3 region: CASSQDRVNQPQHF. DNA for the CDR3: TGCGCCAGCAGCCAAGACAGGGTCAATCAGCCCCAGCATTTT.

This clonotype was seen ten or more times. The gene calls are TRBV15 and TRBJ1-1; maybe TRBD1 (5 bases). V gave up 5 bases and J gave up 1 base, with 8 bases separating them. CDR1 is LNHNV, CDR2 YYDKDF, per germline (reference sequence). The CDR3 sequence is 13 residues long. The DNA of the CDR3 is TGTGCCACCAGCGGGGGACGGAACACTGAAGCTTTCTTT. It is translated as CATSGGRNTEAFF.

This clonotype was counted at least ten times. This sequence joins TRBV2 and TRBJ2-6; D is uncertain. Between the trimmed V and J ends, which lost 2 bases and 3 bases, there was a span of 8 bases. Germline V CDR1 and CDR2: SNHLY, FYNNEI. This CDR3 contains 15 residues. The CDR3 here is CASSERVLGANVLTF. In DNA, the CDR3 is TGTGCCAGCAGTGAAAGGGTCCTTGGGGCCAACGTCCTGACTTTC.

Note on this clonotype: Mismatch with germline at one junction end may stem from a read error. The rearrangement uses TRBV7-7 and TRBJ2-3; D unresolved. This CDR3 is 16 amino acids long. Per germline, CDR1 SSHAT and CDR2 FNYEAQ (reference sequence). For the CDR3, the DNA is TGTGCTAGCAGCTTAGAGGTTGGGGTTAGCACAGATACGCAGTATTTT. Amino acid sequence: CASSLEVGVSTDTQYF.

The gene calls are TRBV7-9 and TRBJ2-5; D is unresolved. This CDR3 is 15 amino acids long. CDR1 and CDR2 from the germline V gene are SEHNR and FQNEAQ (reference sequence). The V gene lost 1 base and the J gene lost 0 bases, with 9 bases spanning the gap. CDR3 region: CASSLECRDQETQYF. The CDR3 coding sequence is TGTGCCAGCAGCTTAGAATGCCGGGACCAAGAGACCCAGTACTTC.

A word on this clonotype: This may come from a read error, since a much larger clone is one base off. The CDR3 DNA sequence: TGTGCCAGCAGTGTAGGGGGATCTCAGCCCCAGCATTTT. Translated, it gives CASSVGGSQPQHF. The chain has TRBV2 and TRBJ1-5; D possibly corresponds to TRBD1 (6 bases). V lost 4 bases and J lost 6, with 10 bases in between. This CDR3 contains 13 residues. Germline CDR1 SNHLY, CDR2 FYNNEI.

Note on this clonotype: A read error may account for a junction end that differs from germline. The chain combines TRBV7-9 with TRBJ2-2; D possibly uses TRBD1 or TRBD2 (9 bases each). The CDR3 is 14 residues long. Germline CDR1 is SEHNR and CDR2 is FQNEAQ (reference sequence). The CDR3 nucleotides read TGCGCCAGCAGCGGGGGGACAGGGTCCGGGGAGCTGTTTTTT. Residues: CASSGGTGSGELFF.

This clonotype has more than one count but fewer than ten. The chain uses TRBV12-3 or TRBV12-4 and TRBJ2-7; D gene unclear. The CDR3 consists of 13 residues. Between the trimmed V and J ends, which lost 2 bases and 12 bases, there was a span of 17 bases. The CDR3 region is CASSLTQAVPSYF. For the CDR3, the DNA is TGTGCCAGCAGTTTAACCCAGGCGGTTCCTTCGTACTTC.

The CDR3 DNA follows: TGCAGTGCGCTGGGGGGGGGTTCCTACGAGCAGTACTTC. Protein product: CSALGGGSYEQYF. This chain links TRBV20-1 with TRBJ2-7, with 7 bases aligning to TRBD2. The CDR3 has 13 residues. Trimming took 6 bases from V and 1 from J; bases not matched to a gene: 6. The V gene's germline CDR1 is DFQATT and CDR2 SNEGSKA (reference sequence).

The sample holds a few counts of this clonotype. The chain couples TRBV27 to TRBJ2-7, with D possibly being TRBD2 (6 bases). This CDR3 comprises 12 residues. Germline lookup yields CDR1 MNHEY and CDR2 SMNVEV (reference sequence). The ends were cut back, 9 bases at V and 3 bases at J, with 12 bases in the middle. The CDR3 loop is CASWEDNYEQYF. The CDR3 bases are TGTGCCAGTTGGGAGGATAACTACGAGCAGTACTTC.

This rearrangement joins TRBV20-1 to TRBJ2-5; TRBD1 matches at 11 bases. Germline V gene sequence: CDR1 DFQATT, CDR2 SNEGSKA (reference sequence). V trimming: 0 bases; J trimming: 0 bases; junction bases outside the gene matches: 3. This CDR3 is built from 16 residues. CDR3 protein: CSARERTGGHQETQYF. The CDR3 DNA follows: TGCAGTGCTAGAGAGCGGACAGGGGGCCACCAAGAGACCCAGTACTTC.

The table lists this clonotype with many counts. The rearrangement joins TRBV7-9 to TRBJ2-2; D is ambiguous. Germline V CDR1 and CDR2: SEHNR, FQNEAQ (reference sequence). V was shortened by 10 bases and J by 6 bases, with 21 bases between the two germline ends. The CDR3 length is 15 residues. The CDR3 sequence: CATSLRSSAPGELFF. CDR3 bases: TGTGCCACCTCGCTCCGGTCATCGGCCCCCGGGGAGCTGTTTTTT.

Comments on this clonotype: The conserved phenylalanine or tryptophan is not found at the CDR3 terminus, so this likely reflects a read error. The J gene is TRBJ2-7, the V gene TRBV7-2, with D perhaps given as TRBD1 or TRBD2 (5 bases each). Deletions cut 6 bases from V and 3 bases from J, with 15 bases between. The germline CDR1 and CDR2 sequences are SGHTA and FQGNSA. The CDR3 sequence is 14 residues long. Written as DNA, the CDR3 is TGTGCCAGCAGTTTACCGGGACGCCACTACGAGCAGTACCTC. It is translated as CASSLPGRHYEQYL.

The chain couples TRBV10-3 to TRBJ1-2; 8 bases match TRBD1. The length of the CDR3 is 15 residues. Per germline, CDR1 ENHRY and CDR2 SYGVKD. V shed 10 bases and J 4 bases; nucleotides not matched to a gene: 14. CDR3 nucleotide sequence: TGTGCCAGCACCCCACCCAGGGGGCGAGGCTATGGCTACACCTTC. This translates into CASTPPRGRGYGYTF.

This clonotype was seen more than once but under ten times. As DNA, the CDR3 is TGTGCCAGCAGTGACTATTGGGAGACCCAGTACTTC. Protein sequence: CASSDYWETQYF. This rearrangement joins TRBV6-5 to TRBJ2-5; D possibly corresponds to TRBD2 (5 bases). There are 12 residues in the CDR3. Germline V gives CDR1 MNHEY, CDR2 SVGAGI. V shed 5 bases and J shed 5 bases, with 9 bases lying between them.

This clonotype has just a few counts. The V gene is TRBV29-1, the J gene TRBJ2-3; D might be TRBD1 or TRBD2, each matching 5 bases. Per germline, CDR1 SQVTM and CDR2 ANQGSEA. Deletions cut 7 bases from V and 2 bases from J, with 16 bases between. The CDR3 is made up of 14 amino acids. DNA for the CDR3: TGCAGCGCTCCGACCAGAGGGGTCACAGATACGCAGTATTTT. It is translated as CSAPTRGVTDTQYF.